Presented here are 10 T cell receptor beta chains from one specimen sequenced in a study of response to subunit inactivated influenza vaccine. One entry per CDR3 protein results from TCRdb running MiXCR on the RT-PCR reads. This sample has about 520,000 distinct CDR3 sequences, with 25% found just once. The starting material was CD4+ T cells sorted from PBMCs, obtained about 5 days after vaccination. The receptors were gathered from a man aged 50 to 59 who received an inactivated influenza vaccine.

The rearrangement links TRBV4-1 to TRBJ2-5; D may match TRBD1 or TRBD2 (5 bases each). Trimming removed 1 base at V and 4 bases at J, with 16 bases between. Germline-derived CDR1 and CDR2 are MGHRA and YSYEKL. This CDR3 spans 16 amino acids. The CDR3 loop reads CASSQAVTRAGETQYF. The CDR3 DNA is TGCGCCAGCAGCCAAGCTGTAACCAGGGCGGGAGAGACCCAGTACTTC.

The chain has TRBV14 and TRBJ1-2; maybe TRBD1 (5 bases). V lost 0 bases and J 8 bases, leaving 13 bases between the germline ends. The CDR3 length is 14 residues. Germline values: CDR1 SGHDN, CDR2 FVKESK. The CDR3 region is CASSQDLRGGGYTF. For the CDR3, the DNA is TGTGCCAGCAGCCAAGATCTGAGGGGAGGAGGCTACACCTTC. Full variable domain (missing parts from reference TRBV14 and TRBJ1-2): EAGVTQFPSHSVIEKGQTVTLRCDPISGHDNLYWYRRVMGKEIKFLLHFVKESKQDESGMPNNRFLAERTGGTYSTLKVQPAELEDSGVYFCASSQDLRGGGYTFGSGTRLTVV.

The chain recombines TRBV5-6 with TRBJ2-1, with 8 bases aligning to TRBD2. Trimming removed 9 bases from V and 7 bases from J; junction bases left unmatched: 12. The CDR3 spans 14 residues. CDR1 is SGHDT, CDR2 YYEEEE, per germline. The CDR3 DNA reads as TGTGCCACCCGCCGGGGGGGAGGAGATAATGAGCAGTTCTTC. It codes for CATRRGGGDNEQFF.

As DNA, the CDR3 is TGTGCCAGCAGAAATAGCGGGGGGAACACCGGGGAGCTGTTTTTT. This gives the protein CASRNSGGNTGELFF. The chain links TRBV12-3 or TRBV12-4 to TRBJ2-2, with 9 bases fitting TRBD2. The CDR3 has 15 amino acids. Unmatched junction bases numbered 3, after V lost 6 bases and J lost 1 base.

This clonotype was observed a few times. This sequence joins TRBV12-3 or TRBV12-4 and TRBJ2-4; D remains unclear. CDR3 length: 17 amino acids. V lost 3 bases and J lost 0, with 15 bases in between. CDR3 protein: CASSLGRYKLAKNIQYF. The CDR3, as DNA: TGTGCCAGCAGTTTGGGTCGATACAAACTAGCCAAAAACATTCAGTACTTC.

The V call is TRBV11-2, the J call TRBJ2-3; 9 bases match TRBD2. J was trimmed by 6 bases and V by 2 bases; bases with no gene match: 9. Germline lookup yields CDR1 SGHAT and CDR2 FQNNGV. CDR3 length equals 16 residues. The CDR3 here is CASSLRLAEEGDTQYF. CDR3 DNA: TGTGCCAGCAGCTTAAGACTAGCGGAAGAAGGGGATACGCAGTATTTT.

There are a few counts of this clonotype. The chain uses TRBV5-1 and TRBJ2-5, with a possible D match to TRBD2 (5 bases). The CDR3 contains 14 residues. V was pared by 3 bases and J by 7 bases, with 16 bases between. The germline CDR1 and CDR2 sequences are SGHRS and YFSETQ. The CDR3 sequence is CASSSVDSSGTQYF. The CDR3 DNA reads TGCGCCAGCAGCTCCGTGGACTCTTCTGGGACCCAGTACTTC.

The chain joins TRBV7-9 to TRBJ1-2, with D possibly TRBD1 on 6 matching bases. Germline CDR1 reads SEHNR; CDR2 reads FQNEAQ (reference sequence). Between the trimmed V and J ends, which lost 4 bases and 8 bases, there was a span of 14 bases. The CDR3 contains 13 residues. In DNA form, the CDR3 reads TGTGCCAGCAGCTCCCAGGGGCGGGCAGGCTACACCTTC. Residues: CASSSQGRAGYTF.

This clonotype was found a few times. The genes are TRBV12-3 or TRBV12-4 and TRBJ2-3, with D possibly being TRBD2 (5 bases). CDR3 length: 13 residues. V lost 8 bases to trimming and J lost 1 base, with 10 bases between them. The CDR3 loop is CASELRGTDTQYF. In DNA form, the CDR3 reads TGTGCCAGCGAACTGAGGGGCACAGATACGCAGTATTTT.

The chain combines TRBV7-2 with TRBJ1-5; D unclear. The CDR3 has 14 amino acids. Looked up from germline, CDR1 is SGHTA and CDR2 is FQGNSA. Trimming removed 5 bases at V and 0 bases at J, with 8 bases between. DNA for the CDR3: TGTGCCAGCAGCCCTAGCTTTAGCAATCAGCCCCAGCATTTT. It translates to CASSPSFSNQPQHF.